These 32 T cell receptor beta chains were sequenced from one sample in a study of shared clonotypes between healthy human individuals (dated by TCRdb to 2019 to 2021). Receptor libraries were prepared by the immunoSEQ multiplex PCR assay. This is the immuneACCESS table as TCRdb keeps it, with only in-frame sequences that have V and J called. A part of the clones is gone; compared with another copy, unresolved V genes explain less than half, and the rest is unexplained. This sample lists about 710,000 clones; just under 75% were detected once. The ten largest clones take up approximately 2% of the sample. The sample taken for sequencing was memory CD4+ T cells sorted from blood. The label giving this sample's cell subset or site can be read as: CD45RA-negative fraction. All receptors come from a woman aged 25 to 45 in good health.

V gene TRBV29-1 combines with J gene TRBJ2-3, with 11 bases matching TRBD2. The CDR3 length is 14 residues. The germline V gene encodes CDR1 SQVTM and CDR2 ANQGSEA. V dropped 8 bases and J dropped 3; count of bases not matched to a gene: 7. CDR3 bases: TGCAGCAGTTATAGCGGGAGGGTAACAGATACGCAGTATTTT. Protein sequence: CSSYSGRVTDTQYF.

For this clone: One end of the junction does not line up with germline, which may come from a read error. The rearrangement uses TRBV28 and TRBJ2-7, with 13 bases fitting TRBD2. CDR1 MDHEN and CDR2 SYDVKM come from the germline V gene. The CDR3 consists of 17 residues. The CDR3 spells CAISRLAGGVGSYEQYF. For the CDR3, the DNA is TGTGCCATCAGTAGACTAGCGGGAGGAGTGGGCTCCTACGAGCAGTACTTC.

The rearrangement links TRBV5-1 to TRBJ2-2; D possibly corresponds to TRBD1 (6 bases). The V end lost 3 bases, the J end lost 1 base, and 16 bases lay between the germline ends. This CDR3 is built from 17 residues. Germline CDR1 and CDR2: SGHRS and YFSETQ. The DNA for the CDR3 is TGCGCCAGCAGCTCTATCAGGGGCCAGGTGAACACCGGGGAGCTGTTTTTT. Its protein is CASSSIRGQVNTGELFF.

This clone has more than one count but fewer than ten. The genes are TRBV19 and TRBJ1-2; possibly TRBD1 for D (6 bases). Germline V lookup: CDR1 LNHDA, CDR2 SQIVND (reference sequence). Trimming took 6 bases from V and 10 from J, leaving 15 bases between them. This CDR3 spans 12 amino acids. The DNA for the CDR3 is TGTGCCAGTAGCACCACAGGGAGAACCTACACCTTC. This encodes CASSTTGRTYTF.

This clone was seen at least ten times. V gene TRBV29-1 combines with J gene TRBJ2-1, with 7 bases fitting TRBD2. The V segment lost 4 bases and the J segment 7 bases; nucleotides outside the gene matches: 4. Germline V CDR1 and CDR2: SQVTM, ANQGSEA. This CDR3 spans 12 amino acids. CDR3 DNA: TGCAGCGTTGGTAATAGCGGGAATGAGCAGTTCTTC. It yields the protein CSVGNSGNEQFF.

V usage is TRBV19 and J usage is TRBJ1-4; D is uncertain. Germline lookup yields CDR1 LNHDA and CDR2 SQIVND (reference sequence). Trimming shortened V by 5 bases and J by 5 bases, and 21 bases separated the two germline ends. This CDR3 is built from 17 residues. The CDR3 here is CASSPRPPSRQNEKLFF. CDR3 in DNA: TGTGCCAGTAGTCCCCGACCCCCAAGTCGTCAGAATGAAAAACTGTTTTTT. Using reference TRBV19 and TRBJ1-4 for the parts outside the CDR3, the full variable domain is DGGITQSPKYLFRKEGQNVTLSCEQNLNHDAMYWYRQDPGQGLRLIYYSQIVNDFQKGDIAEGYSVSREKKESFPLTVTSAQKNPTAFYLCASSPRPPSRQNEKLFFGSGTQLSVL.

The chain is built from TRBV5-6 and TRBJ1-4, with D unclear. Germline loops: CDR1 SGHDT, CDR2 YYEEEE. V was trimmed by 2 bases and J by 8 bases, leaving 13 bases between them. This CDR3 region has 14 residues. The CDR3 nucleotides read TGTGCCAGCAGCTTTCTAGACACAGAAGAAAAACTGTTTTTT. Amino acid sequence: CASSFLDTEEKLFF. Full variable domain (rest looked up from reference TRBV5-6 and TRBJ1-4): DAGVTQSPTHLIKTRGQQVTLRCSPKSGHDTVSWYQQALGQGPQFIFQYYEEEERQRGNFPDRFSGHQFPNYSSELNVNALLLGDSALYLCASSFLDTEEKLFFGSGTQLSVL.

The V and J genes are TRBV7-2 and TRBJ2-3; 7 bases fit TRBD1. This CDR3 region has 15 residues. Germline V lookup: CDR1 SGHTA, CDR2 FQGNSA. The J segment lost 0 bases and the V segment lost 6 bases, leaving 6 bases of the junction unmatched. CDR3 sequence (DNA): TGTGCCAGCAGGGGGACAGCAACTAGCACAGATACGCAGTATTTT. Protein product: CASRGTATSTDTQYF.

This chain joins TRBV5-1 and TRBJ2-2; D is possibly TRBD1 (6 bases). V was pared by 0 bases and J by 5 bases, with 14 bases between. CDR1 SGHRS and CDR2 YFSETQ come from the germline V gene. The CDR3 consists of 16 residues. CDR3 DNA: TGCGCCAGCAGCTTGGCCCGAGAAAGGGGGACCGGGGAGCTGTTTTTT. Amino acids: CASSLARERGTGELFF.

The CDR3 bases are TGTGCCAGCACCTATCGAGGGGAATCCGATCAGCCCCAGCATTTT. Translating it yields CASTYRGESDQPQHF. This chain connects TRBV6-1 to TRBJ1-5, with D possibly being TRBD1 (5 bases). The CDR3 extends over 15 amino acids. Trimming cost V 7 bases and J 5 bases, with 18 bases left between them. The germline gives CDR1 MNHNS, CDR2 SASEGT.

The chain recombines TRBV11-2 with TRBJ2-4, with D uncertain. Looked up from germline, CDR1 is SGHAT and CDR2 is FQNNGV. The CDR3 spans 16 residues. V shed 5 bases and J shed 2 bases, with 16 bases lying between them. CDR3: CASSTETMITKNIQYF. DNA of the CDR3: TGTGCCAGCAGCACCGAGACAATGATTACCAAAAACATTCAGTACTTC.

The gene calls are TRBV28 and TRBJ2-7, with 11 bases aligning to TRBD2. CDR3 length equals 14 residues. Germline V gene data show CDR1 as MDHEN and CDR2 as SYDVKM. J gave up 0 bases and V 9 bases, and 4 bases lay outside the gene matches. CDR3 in DNA: TGTGCCAGTAGAACTAGCGGGGGCTCCTACGAGCAGTACTTC. Protein product: CASRTSGGSYEQYF.

The chain links TRBV10-3 to TRBJ2-5, with 9 bases matching TRBD1. The CDR3 sequence is 16 residues long. Germline lookup yields CDR1 ENHRY and CDR2 SYGVKD. The V and J ends lost 3 bases and 3 bases, in that order; junction bases with no gene match: 8. CDR3 residues: CAISDYSGTGKETQYF. CDR3 sequence (DNA): TGTGCCATCAGTGATTATTCCGGGACAGGGAAAGAGACCCAGTACTTC.

The V call is TRBV4-1, the J call TRBJ2-5; 10 nucleotides align to TRBD1. Per the germline V gene, CDR1 is MGHRA and CDR2 is YSYEKL. Trimming removed 6 bases from V and 5 bases from J; junction bases left unmatched: 9. The CDR3 is 15 amino acids. Here the CDR3 reads CASSQKTGGRETQYF. For the CDR3, the DNA is TGCGCCAGCAGTCAAAAGACAGGGGGCCGCGAGACCCAGTACTTC.

The rearrangement uses TRBV7-9 and TRBJ1-3; D perhaps matches TRBD1 (6 bases). The CDR3 sequence is 16 residues long. Trimming took 4 bases from V and 5 from J, leaving 18 bases between them. Germline V gene data show CDR1 as SEHNR and CDR2 as FQNEAQ (reference sequence). Here the CDR3 reads CASSSSPGQGRNTIYF. The DNA for the CDR3 is TGTGCCAGCAGCTCAAGCCCGGGGCAGGGGAGAAACACCATATATTTT.

This rearrangement joins TRBV28 to TRBJ2-7; 9 bases agree with TRBD1. V was pared by 6 bases and J by 1 base, with 7 bases of the junction left unmatched. CDR1 is MDHEN and CDR2 is SYDVKM in the germline V gene. The CDR3 spans 15 residues. This CDR3 is CASRATGTGSYEQYF. DNA of the CDR3: TGTGCCAGCAGGGCAACCGGGACAGGGTCCTACGAGCAGTACTTC. The full variable domain, its missing parts supplied by reference TRBV28 and TRBJ2-7, is DVKVTQSSRYLVKRTGEKVFLECVQDMDHENMFWYRQDPGLGLRLIYFSYDVKMKEKGDIPEGYSVSREKKERFSLILESASTNQTSMYLCASRATGTGSYEQYFGPGTRLTVT.

This clone was seen a handful of times. This sequence joins TRBV19 and TRBJ1-5; TRBD1 might be the D (5 bases). The ends were cut back, 3 bases at V and 1 base at J, with 13 bases in the middle. CDR3 length equals 16 residues. Germline values: CDR1 LNHDA, CDR2 SQIVND (reference sequence). CDR3 nucleotide sequence: TGTGCCAGTAGTATCGGGGCCTATGGGAGCAATCAGCCCCAGCATTTT. It translates to CASSIGAYGSNQPQHF.

The CDR3 nucleotides read TGCAGTGCCCCCCCAGCCCGTGAGCAGTTCTTC. Translated, it gives CSAPPAREQFF. The V call is TRBV20-1, the J call TRBJ2-1; D uncertain. CDR3 size: 11 residues. Trimming removed 6 bases from V and 9 bases from J, with 12 bases in between. Germline CDR1 DFQATT, CDR2 SNEGSKA (reference sequence).

Here the CDR3 reads CASSSLYEQYF. DNA for the CDR3: TGTGCCAGCAGCAGTCTTTACGAGCAGTACTTC. The chain links TRBV5-4 to TRBJ2-7; no reliable D call. The CDR3 spans 11 residues. From germline, CDR1 is SGHNT and CDR2 YYREEE (reference sequence). Trimming left V 4 bases short and J 4 bases short, with 6 bases between.

The chain combines TRBV28 with TRBJ1-5; TRBD1 aligns across 9 bases. Germline V gene data show CDR1 as MDHEN and CDR2 as SYDVKM. The CDR3 extends over 16 amino acids. V lost 4 bases, J lost 2 bases, and 6 bases stayed unmatched. In nucleotides, the CDR3 is TGTGCCAGCAGTTCAGGGACAGGGCCCCGCAATCAGCCCCAGCATTTT. Protein sequence: CASSSGTGPRNQPQHF.

The CDR3 DNA sequence: TGTGCCAGCTCACCACCTTCCAGGGAGGGCTACACCTTC. This codes for CASSPPSREGYTF. This sequence joins TRBV18 and TRBJ1-2; tentative D call: TRBD1 (5 bases). This CDR3 region has 13 residues. Germline V CDR1 and CDR2: KGHSH, LQKENI. Trimming pared 0 bases from V and 8 bases from J, leaving 10 bases between.

This rearrangement joins TRBV6-1 to TRBJ2-7; the D gene is possibly TRBD1 (6 bases). The CDR3 runs 14 residues. V shed 3 bases and J shed 3 bases, with 12 bases lying between them. Germline-derived CDR1 and CDR2 are MNHNS and SASEGT. CDR3 nucleotides: TGTGCCAGCAGTGATAGGGGCAGGGGCTACGAGCAGTACTTC. Translated, it gives CASSDRGRGYEQYF.

V is TRBV6-5 and J is TRBJ2-7; 8 nucleotides align to TRBD1. This CDR3 has 14 residues. Germline V gene sequence: CDR1 MNHEY, CDR2 SVGAGI. V was pared by 2 bases and J by 5 bases, with 5 bases of the junction left unmatched. CDR3 sequence reads: CASSYRQGYNEQYF. The CDR3 bases are TGTGCCAGCAGTTACCGACAGGGGTACAACGAGCAGTACTTC.

The chain links TRBV28 to TRBJ1-1; D is unclear. The germline CDR1 and CDR2 sequences are MDHEN and SYDVKM. This CDR3 comprises 15 residues. V was cut by 1 base and J by 1 base, with 10 bases left in between. In nucleotides, the CDR3 is TGTGCCAGCAGTTTATTCGCAGGTTCGAACACTGAAGCTTTCTTT. It is translated as CASSLFAGSNTEAFF.

This rearrangement joins TRBV7-8 to TRBJ2-5; D is ambiguous. CDR3 length equals 14 residues. Deletions cut 5 bases from V and 2 bases from J, with 12 bases between. Per germline, CDR1 SGHVS and CDR2 FQNEAQ. In nucleotides, the CDR3 is TGTGCCAGCAGCGTCGACGGAAGACAAGAGACCCAGTACTTC. Its protein product is CASSVDGRQETQYF.

In DNA form, the CDR3 reads TGTGCCAGCTCACCTTGGACGGGTAGCACAGATACGCAGTATTTT. Encoded protein: CASSPWTGSTDTQYF. The gene calls are TRBV18 and TRBJ2-3; no clear D gene. Germline V gene lookup returns CDR1 KGHSH and CDR2 LQKENI. The CDR3 runs 15 residues. Trimming cost V 3 bases and J 0 bases, with 10 bases left between them.

The chain couples TRBV5-1 to TRBJ1-4; the D is unclear. The CDR3 runs to 16 residues. V was shortened by 4 bases and J by 0 bases, with 13 bases between the two germline ends. Looked up from germline, CDR1 is SGHRS and CDR2 is YFSETQ. CDR3 nucleotides: TGCGCCAGCAGCGAAGGAGGCAGTGCAACTAATGAAAAACTGTTTTTT. This sequence encodes CASSEGGSATNEKLFF. The entire variable domain, with the rest obtained from reference TRBV5-1 and TRBJ1-4, is as follows: KAGVTQTPRYLIKTRGQQVTLSCSPISGHRSVSWYQQTPGQGLQFLFEYFSETQRNKGNFPGRFSGRQFSNSRSEMNVSTLELGDSALYLCASSEGGSATNEKLFFGSGTQLSVL.

The chain joins TRBV29-1 to TRBJ1-2, with TRBD1 identical over 10 bases. V shed 1 base and J 4 bases; nucleotides not matched to a gene: 12. This CDR3 is built from 17 residues. The germline gives CDR1 SQVTM, CDR2 ANQGSEA. The CDR3: CSVEGSSTTGGVYGYTF. As DNA, the CDR3 is TGCAGCGTTGAAGGTTCCTCCACGACAGGGGGCGTCTATGGCTACACCTTC.

This clone has only a few counts. A much larger clone is a single base away; this may be a read error. The chain combines TRBV11-3 with TRBJ1-1; D is undetermined. The CDR3 loop spans 13 amino acids. The germline V gene has CDR1 SGHNT and CDR2 YENEEA. Between the trimmed V and J ends, which lost 0 bases and 1 base, there was a span of 3 bases. The CDR3 sequence is CASSLEGNTEAFF. In nucleotides, the CDR3 is TGTGCCAGCAGCTTAGAAGGGAACACTGAAGCTTTCTTT.

This chain connects TRBV2 to TRBJ2-5; TRBD2 aligns across 7 bases. The V segment lost 6 bases and the J segment 0 bases; nucleotides outside the gene matches: 7. Germline values: CDR1 SNHLY, CDR2 FYNNEI. The CDR3 is 15 residues long. CDR3 region: CASRDALADQETQYF. Here the CDR3 DNA reads TGTGCCAGCAGAGACGCCCTAGCGGACCAAGAGACCCAGTACTTC. Using reference TRBV2 and TRBJ2-5 for the parts outside the CDR3, the full variable domain is EPEVTQTPSHQVTQMGQEVILRCVPISNHLYFYWYRQILGQKVEFLVSFYNNEISEKSEIFDDQFSVERPDGSNFTLKIRSTKLEDSAMYFCASRDALADQETQYFGPGTRLLVL.

The chain has TRBV7-2 and TRBJ2-7, with D unclear. This CDR3 is built from 13 residues. CDR1 and CDR2 (germline): SGHTA, FQGNSA. Trimming took off 1 base at V and 2 bases at J, with 6 bases between the two ends. CDR3 in DNA: TGTGCCAGCAGCTTAGGTCACACCTACGAGCAGTACTTC. It yields the protein CASSLGHTYEQYF.

V gene TRBV1 combines with J gene TRBJ2-1; TRBD2 is taken as the D call from the table, unchecked against the DNA. TRBV1 is a documented pseudogene. This CDR3 comprises 14 residues. The chain's CDR3 is CTRRTSDSYNEQFF. The CDR3 DNA reads as TGCACCAGACGGACTAGCGACTCCTACAATGAGCAGTTCTTC.